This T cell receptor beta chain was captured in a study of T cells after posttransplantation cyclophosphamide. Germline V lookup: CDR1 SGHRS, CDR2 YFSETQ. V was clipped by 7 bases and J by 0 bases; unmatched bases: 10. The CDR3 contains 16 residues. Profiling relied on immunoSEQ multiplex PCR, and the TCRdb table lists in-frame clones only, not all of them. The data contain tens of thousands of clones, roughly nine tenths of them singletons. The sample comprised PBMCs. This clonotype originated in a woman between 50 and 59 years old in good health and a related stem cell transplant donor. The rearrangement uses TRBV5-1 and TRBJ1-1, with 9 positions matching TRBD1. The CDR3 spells CASQKLGTGMNTEAFF. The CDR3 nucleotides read TGCGCCAGCCAAAAACTGGGGACAGGGATGAACACTGAAGCTTTCTTT.